The following is a T cell receptor (beta chain) sequence with its context. Other DNA sequences from this sample encode an identical CDR3 as well. With baseline, cycle 4 day 1, and cycle 7 day 1 as timepoints, blood was sampled. Germline V lookup: CDR1 MNHEY, CDR2 SVGAGI. Trimming removed 2 bases from V and 3 bases from J, with 10 bases in between. The CDR3 contains 15 residues. This sample is part of a study of OX40 agonist ivuxolimab in advanced cancers. TCRdb's copy holds only in-frame clones and misses some; the assay was immunoSEQ multiplex PCR. The sample gives approximately 40,000 clones, more than 75% of which show up once; around 13% is in the top ten.

This clonotype was obtained from an adult with an advanced solid tumor such as melanoma, head and neck, liver or kidney cancer. Specimen: CD4+ or CD8+ T cells sorted from blood, collected in a trial of the OX40 agonist ivuxolimab. This chain connects TRBV6-5 to TRBJ2-2; D remains ambiguous. The CDR3 is CASSYGEEDTGELFF. CDR3 nucleotide sequence: TGTGCCAGCAGTTACGGGGAAGAGGACACCGGGGAGCTGTTTTTT.